Presented here are 32 T cell receptor beta chains from one specimen sequenced in a study of T cell responses to AZD1222 COVID-19 vaccine. The protocol was immunoSEQ multiplex PCR, while the TCRdb copy is restricted to in-frame clones and leaves out a portion. Seen here are roughly 100,000 clones, about 92% observed once, and the top ten hold approximately 1.2%. The starting material was peripheral blood, obtained on day 0 of AZD1222 vaccination. The origin of the receptors is an adult in good health.

With respect to this clone: One end of the junction is discordant with germline, which a read error may explain. The chain combines TRBV7-2 with TRBJ2-7; 7 bases match TRBD2. From germline, CDR1 is SGHTA and CDR2 FQGNSA. The CDR3 sequence is 19 residues long. The CDR3 sequence: CASSLATKGRLADRYEQYF. CDR3 bases: TGTGCCAGCAGCCTAGCTACGAAAGGCCGACTAGCAGACCGCTACGAGCAGTACTTC.

The V gene is TRBV27, the J gene TRBJ2-1, with 10 bases lining up with TRBD2. Germline lookup yields CDR1 MNHEY and CDR2 SMNVEV (reference sequence). The CDR3 contains 18 residues. V trimming: 2 bases; J trimming: 0 bases; junction bases outside the gene matches: 7. This CDR3 reads CASSLAAGGLHSYNEQFF. Here the CDR3 DNA reads TGTGCCAGCAGTTTAGCAGCGGGAGGGCTTCACTCCTACAATGAGCAGTTCTTC.

The CDR3 sequence: CSVQGLGNQPQHF. CDR3 sequence (DNA): TGCAGCGTGCAGGGGTTGGGCAATCAGCCCCAGCATTTT. V is TRBV29-1 and J is TRBJ1-5, with a possible D match to TRBD1 (6 bases). Per the germline V gene, CDR1 is SQVTM and CDR2 is ANQGSEA. V lost 6 bases to trimming and J lost 2 bases, with 11 bases between them. There are 13 residues in the CDR3.

V gene TRBV7-2 combines with J gene TRBJ1-5; 7 bases line up with TRBD1. The CDR3 covers 13 residues. Trimming took 3 bases from V and 4 from J; bases not matched to a gene: 0. Germline V CDR1 and CDR2: SGHTA, FQGNSA. The CDR3 DNA sequence: TGTGCCAGCAGCTTGACAGGGAATCAGCCCCAGCATTTT. Translated: CASSLTGNQPQHF.

The rearrangement joins TRBV19 to TRBJ2-3; no firm D call. The CDR3 is made up of 14 amino acids. In germline, CDR1 is LNHDA, CDR2 SQIVND (reference sequence). Trimming removed 3 bases at V and 1 base at J, with 8 bases between. DNA of the CDR3: TGTGCCAGTAGTATTGTTGGACGCACAGATACGCAGTATTTT. The encoded protein is CASSIVGRTDTQYF.

This chain connects TRBV7-3 to TRBJ2-1, with TRBD2 identical over 8 bases. V lost 5 bases, J lost 8 bases, and 32 bases stayed unmatched. There are 22 residues in the CDR3. Per germline, CDR1 SGHTA and CDR2 FQGTGA. The CDR3, as DNA: TGTGCCAGCAGCCAGTGGATACCCCGTACGATAGTGGGAGCGGGAGTGGGGCATGAGCAGTTCTTC. As protein: CASSQWIPRTIVGAGVGHEQFF.

The CDR3 loop reads CASSLGFNQPQHF. CDR3 bases: TGTGCCAGCAGCTTAGGGTTCAATCAGCCCCAGCATTTT. The V gene is TRBV11-1, the J gene TRBJ1-5; D remains unclear. V was clipped by 1 base and J by 3 bases, with 4 bases between them. CDR1 and CDR2 from the germline V gene are SGHAT and FQDESV (reference sequence). The CDR3 consists of 13 residues.

This chain joins TRBV6-5 and TRBJ1-1; D is unresolved. Deletions cut 6 bases from V and 1 base from J, with 12 bases between. Germline CDR1 MNHEY, CDR2 SVGAGI. The CDR3 is 14 residues long. This CDR3 reads CASRPPVRNTEAFF. The CDR3 region has the DNA TGTGCCAGCAGGCCTCCCGTTCGGAACACTGAAGCTTTCTTT.

The rearrangement links TRBV11-2 to TRBJ1-4; 10 positions agree with TRBD1. CDR3 length: 15 residues. Losses at the gene ends were 3 bases for V and 6 bases for J; bases not matched to a gene: 4. Germline V gives CDR1 SGHAT, CDR2 FQNNGV. CDR3 DNA: TGTGCCAGCAGCTTGGGGGGGACAGGGGATGAAAAACTGTTTTTT. This translates into CASSLGGTGDEKLFF.

This chain uses TRBV6-5 with TRBJ2-1; 11 bases align to TRBD2. Germline V gives CDR1 MNHEY, CDR2 SVGAGI. V was clipped by 6 bases and J by 7 bases; unmatched bases: 5. The CDR3 runs to 14 residues. The CDR3 region is CASSASGRWNEQFF. The CDR3 coding sequence is TGTGCCAGCAGCGCTAGCGGGAGGTGGAATGAGCAGTTCTTC.

This sequence joins TRBV7-9 and TRBJ2-7; D may be TRBD2 (6 bases). Trimming took 2 bases from V and 0 from J, leaving 11 bases between them. The CDR3 runs to 15 residues. The germline V gene has CDR1 SEHNR and CDR2 FQNEAQ (reference sequence). The CDR3 region has the DNA TGTGCCAGCAGCTTAACGGGACTTAACTCCTACGAGCAGTACTTC. This encodes CASSLTGLNSYEQYF. Full variable domain (remainder filled in from reference TRBV7-9 and TRBJ2-7): DTGVSQNPRHKITKRGQNVTFRCDPISEHNRLYWYRQTLGQGPEFLTYFQNEAQLEKSRLLSDRFSAERPKGSFSTLEIQRTEQGDSAMYLCASSLTGLNSYEQYFGPGTRLTVT.

This chain connects TRBV7-3 to TRBJ2-3; the D gene is possibly TRBD2 (5 bases). Trimming stripped 1 base from V and 4 bases from J, with 6 bases between. Germline CDR1 SGHTA, CDR2 FQGTGA. The CDR3 has 13 residues. CDR3 residues: CASSLMEADTQYF. CDR3 bases: TGTGCCAGCAGCTTAATGGAGGCAGATACGCAGTATTTT.

This clone was seen more than once but under ten times. The chain joins TRBV29-1 to TRBJ2-7; D ambiguous. Germline V gives CDR1 SQVTM, CDR2 ANQGSEA. V shed 5 bases and J shed 0 bases, with 14 bases lying between them. The CDR3 is 14 residues long. The CDR3 region has the DNA TGCAGCGTTCTGGAGCAGGCGAGCTCCTACGAGCAGTACTTC. Protein sequence: CSVLEQASSYEQYF.

The J gene is TRBJ1-5, the V gene TRBV23-1, with 11 bases identical to TRBD1. TRBV23-1 is identified as an open reading frame with a role that is uncertain. The V gene end was trimmed by 4 bases and the J gene end by 7 bases; junction bases not matched to a gene: 9. The CDR3 runs 16 residues. This chain's CDR3 is CASSLTGTGGDQPQHF. The CDR3, as DNA: TGCGCCAGCAGTCTAACCGGGACAGGGGGTGACCAGCCCCAGCATTTT.

This sequence joins TRBV7-7 and TRBJ1-5; D call uncertain. The CDR3 has 12 amino acids. From germline, CDR1 is SSHAT and CDR2 FNYEAQ (reference sequence). The germline V and J ends were trimmed by 3 bases and 9 bases, with 9 bases remaining between them. The CDR3 loop reads CASSFPSRPQHF. The DNA for the CDR3 is TGTGCCAGCAGCTTCCCTAGTCGGCCCCAGCATTTT. Full variable domain (rest looked up from reference TRBV7-7 and TRBJ1-5): GAGVSQSPRYKVTKRGQDVTLRCDPISSHATLYWYQQALGQGPEFLTYFNYEAQPDKSGLPSDRFSAERPEGSISTLTIQRTEQRDSAMYRCASSFPSRPQHFGDGTRLSIL.

This chain uses TRBV28 with TRBJ2-7, with 9 nucleotides matching TRBD2. Germline trimming cut 5 bases from V and 7 bases from J; bases unmatched to any gene: 9. The V gene's germline CDR1 is MDHEN and CDR2 SYDVKM. The CDR3 spans 14 residues. This CDR3 reads CASSGSGRSGEQYF. The CDR3 DNA reads as TGTGCCAGCAGTGGGAGCGGGAGGTCGGGGGAGCAGTACTTC.

This clone was found a few times. This rearrangement joins TRBV4-3 to TRBJ2-7, with a tentative D call TRBD2 (6 bases). Trimming took off 4 bases at V and 3 bases at J, with 13 bases between the two ends. Germline V gene data show CDR1 as LGHNA and CDR2 as YSLEER. CDR3 length: 14 residues. In DNA, the CDR3 is TGCGCCAGCAGCCGGGGTAGCGGAATCTACGAGCAGTACTTC. Amino acid sequence: CASSRGSGIYEQYF.

This clone was seen more than once but under ten times. The chain is built from TRBV12-3 or TRBV12-4 and TRBJ1-1; 10 positions match TRBD1. The CDR3 runs to 13 residues. With 5 bases clipped from V and 10 bases from J, the junction kept 7 bases outside the gene matches. CDR3 bases: TGTGCCAGCAGTGAGGGGACAGGGGTATCAGCTTTCTTT. Its protein is CASSEGTGVSAFF.

The chain combines TRBV6-5 with TRBJ2-5, with no clear D. The CDR3 consists of 11 residues. Germline V gene sequence: CDR1 MNHEY, CDR2 SVGAGI. Trimming pared 4 bases from V and 5 bases from J, leaving 5 bases between. CDR3 region: CASSWRETQYF. The CDR3 DNA reads as TGTGCCAGCAGTTGGCGGGAGACCCAGTACTTC.

The CDR3 DNA sequence: TGCGCCAGCAGCTCGCGACAGGTCGGGGCCGGGGAGCTGTTTTTT. Translation: CASSSRQVGAGELFF. The rearrangement joins TRBV5-1 to TRBJ2-2, with a tentative D call TRBD1 (6 bases). CDR3 length: 15 residues. Trimming pared 3 bases from V and 6 bases from J, leaving 15 bases between. CDR1 and CDR2 (germline): SGHRS, YFSETQ.

The rearrangement links TRBV3-1 (or the pseudogene TRBV3-2) to TRBJ2-7; possibly TRBD1 for D (6 bases). Per germline, CDR1 LGHDT and CDR2 YNNKEL (reference sequence). V lost 4 bases to trimming and J lost 5 bases, with 18 bases between them. The CDR3 covers 15 residues. DNA for the CDR3: TGTGCCAGCAGCCGATCCGGGATCCCAGGGGACGAGCAGTACTTC. This sequence encodes CASSRSGIPGDEQYF.

This clone was picked up one time. The chain links TRBV19 to TRBJ1-1; 7 nucleotides match TRBD1. J lost 0 bases, V lost 8 bases, and 6 bases had no gene match. Looked up from germline, CDR1 is LNHDA and CDR2 is SQIVND (reference sequence). The CDR3 is made up of 14 amino acids. CDR3 amino acids: CASEGGSLNTEAFF. The CDR3 DNA reads as TGTGCCAGTGAAGGGGGCAGTTTGAACACTGAAGCTTTCTTT.

The chain uses TRBV7-3 and TRBJ1-2; possibly TRBD1 for D (6 bases). The CDR3 spans 15 residues. Germline V gives CDR1 SGHTA, CDR2 FQGTGA. V was trimmed by 1 base and J by 1 base, leaving 10 bases between them. CDR3 loop: CASSLSGGGNYGYTF. CDR3 in DNA: TGTGCCAGCAGCTTAAGCGGGGGCGGTAACTATGGCTACACCTTC.

A single count supports this clone. The rearrangement joins TRBV18 to TRBJ2-1; 12 bases agree with TRBD2. Germline V gene data show CDR1 as KGHSH and CDR2 as LQKENI. With 4 bases clipped from V and 5 bases from J, the junction kept 6 bases outside the gene matches. The CDR3 sequence is 16 residues long. Here the CDR3 reads CASSRRLAGDDNEQFF. DNA for the CDR3: TGTGCCAGCTCACGGAGACTAGCGGGGGATGACAATGAGCAGTTCTTC.

The CDR3 DNA reads TGTGCCAGCTCACCAGCCGGGACAGGGGACTACACCTTC. Translation: CASSPAGTGDYTF. V usage is TRBV18 and J usage is TRBJ1-2, with 10 bases aligning to TRBD1. The CDR3 runs 13 residues. CDR1 and CDR2 (germline): KGHSH, LQKENI. The V segment lost 2 bases and the J segment 10 bases; nucleotides outside the gene matches: 4. The full variable domain, completed using reference TRBV18 and TRBJ1-2, is NAGVMQNPRHLVRRRGQEARLRCSPMKGHSHVYWYRQLPEEGLKFMVYLQKENIIDESGMPKERFSAEFPKEGPSILRIQQVVRGDSAAYFCASSPAGTGDYTFGSGTRLTVV.

The chain is built from TRBV3-1 (or the pseudogene TRBV3-2) and TRBJ2-1; 7 nucleotides line up with TRBD2. This CDR3 is 14 amino acids long. J gave up 12 bases and V 1 base, and 9 bases lay outside the gene matches. Germline values: CDR1 LGHDT, CDR2 YNNKEL (reference sequence). Written as DNA, the CDR3 is TGTGCCAGCAGCCAAGGGGACTATGGGGTTGGGCAGTTCTTC. It encodes CASSQGDYGVGQFF.

CDR3 region: CASSVGRLGTNEKLFF. The CDR3 DNA sequence: TGCGCCAGCAGCGTGGGCAGGTTGGGAACTAATGAAAAACTGTTTTTT. The V call is TRBV5-1, the J call TRBJ1-4; the D is unclear. In germline, CDR1 is SGHRS, CDR2 YFSETQ. V was trimmed by 4 bases and J by 1 base, leaving 14 bases between them. There are 16 residues in the CDR3.

The genes are TRBV30 and TRBJ2-5, with a possible D match to TRBD2 (7 bases). The germline V gene encodes CDR1 GTSNPN and CDR2 SVGIG (reference sequence). The CDR3 covers 15 residues. Deletions cut 5 bases from V and 4 bases from J, with 20 bases between. CDR3 bases: TGTGCCTGGGATGGAAGGGGGGGATCTGGAGAGACCCAGTACTTC. Translated: CAWDGRGGSGETQYF.

This clone was observed once. J is TRBJ2-5 and V is TRBV6-5; 8 bases map to TRBD1. The CDR3 loop spans 15 amino acids. Germline values: CDR1 MNHEY, CDR2 SVGAGI. The V segment lost 2 bases and the J segment 3 bases; nucleotides outside the gene matches: 5. CDR3 nucleotide sequence: TGTGCCAGCAGTTACCTCACGGACAGGGAAGAGACCCAGTACTTC. As protein: CASSYLTDREETQYF.

V usage is TRBV9 and J usage is TRBJ1-6; D gene ambiguous. The CDR3 extends over 17 amino acids. The ends were cut back, 3 bases at V and 8 bases at J, with 21 bases in the middle. Per germline, CDR1 SGDLS and CDR2 YYNGEE. The CDR3 DNA reads as TGTGCCAGCAGCGGCTTTATCACGGCCCGGCAGGATTCACCCCTCCACTTT. Encoded protein: CASSGFITARQDSPLHF.

The chain links TRBV9 to TRBJ1-2; D call uncertain. The CDR3 extends over 13 amino acids. Germline lookup yields CDR1 SGDLS and CDR2 YYNGEE. The germline V and J ends were trimmed by 0 bases and 5 bases, with 8 bases remaining between them. The CDR3 DNA sequence: TGTGCCAGCAGCGTAGGCACGGTTTATGGCTACACCTTC. Protein: CASSVGTVYGYTF.

The CDR3 here is CASSLAGGPYNEQFF. Written as DNA, the CDR3 is TGTGCCAGCAGCTTAGCGGGAGGGCCCTACAATGAGCAGTTCTTC. This chain joins TRBV7-9 and TRBJ2-1; 7 bases align to TRBD2. V was clipped by 0 bases and J by 2 bases; unmatched bases: 1. This CDR3 comprises 15 residues. Germline CDR1 is SEHNR and CDR2 is FQNEAQ (reference sequence).